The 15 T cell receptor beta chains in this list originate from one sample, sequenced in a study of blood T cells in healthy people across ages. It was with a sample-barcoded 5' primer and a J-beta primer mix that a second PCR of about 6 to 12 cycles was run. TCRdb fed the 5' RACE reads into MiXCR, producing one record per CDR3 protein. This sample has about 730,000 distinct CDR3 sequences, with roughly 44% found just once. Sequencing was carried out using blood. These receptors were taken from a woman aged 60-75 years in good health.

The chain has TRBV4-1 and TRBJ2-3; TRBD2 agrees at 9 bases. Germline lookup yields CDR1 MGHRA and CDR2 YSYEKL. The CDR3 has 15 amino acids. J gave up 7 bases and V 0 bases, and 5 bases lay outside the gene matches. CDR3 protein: CASSQEGSGGHTQYF. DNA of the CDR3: TGCGCCAGCAGCCAAGAAGGGAGCGGGGGGCATACGCAGTATTTT.

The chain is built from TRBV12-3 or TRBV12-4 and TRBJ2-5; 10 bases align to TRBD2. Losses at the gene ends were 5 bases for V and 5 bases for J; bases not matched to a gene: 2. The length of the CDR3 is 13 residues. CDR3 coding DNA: TGTGCCAGCAGTATTAGCGGGGGGGAGACCCAGTACTTC. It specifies CASSISGGETQYF.

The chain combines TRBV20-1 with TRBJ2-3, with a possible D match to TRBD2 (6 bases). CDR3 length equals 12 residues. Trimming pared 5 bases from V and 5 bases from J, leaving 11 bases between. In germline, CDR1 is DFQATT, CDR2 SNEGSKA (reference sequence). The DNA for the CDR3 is TGCAGTGCTGGGGGGTGGGGAGATACGCAGTATTTT. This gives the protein CSAGGWGDTQYF.

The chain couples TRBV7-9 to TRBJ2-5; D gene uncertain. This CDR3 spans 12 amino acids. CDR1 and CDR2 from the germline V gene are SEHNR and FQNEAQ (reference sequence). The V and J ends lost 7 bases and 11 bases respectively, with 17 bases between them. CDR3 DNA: TGTGCCAGCAAGAAGGGAAACAATGAGCAGTACTTC. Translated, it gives CASKKGNNEQYF.

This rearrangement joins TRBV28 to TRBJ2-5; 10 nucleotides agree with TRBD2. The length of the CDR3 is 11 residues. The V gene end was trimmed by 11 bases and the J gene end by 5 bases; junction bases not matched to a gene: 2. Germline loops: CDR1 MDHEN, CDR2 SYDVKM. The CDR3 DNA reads TGTGCCTGTAGCGGGAGGGAGACCCAGTACTTC. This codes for CACSGRETQYF.

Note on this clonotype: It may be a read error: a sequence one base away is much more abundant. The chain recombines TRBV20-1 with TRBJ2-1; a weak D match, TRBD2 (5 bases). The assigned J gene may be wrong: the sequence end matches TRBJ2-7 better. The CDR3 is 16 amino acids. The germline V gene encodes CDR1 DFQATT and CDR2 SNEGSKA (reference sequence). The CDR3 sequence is CSARDSTRGYYNEQYF. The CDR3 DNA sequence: TGCAGTGCTAGAGATTCGACCCGAGGGTACTACAATGAGCAGTACTTC.

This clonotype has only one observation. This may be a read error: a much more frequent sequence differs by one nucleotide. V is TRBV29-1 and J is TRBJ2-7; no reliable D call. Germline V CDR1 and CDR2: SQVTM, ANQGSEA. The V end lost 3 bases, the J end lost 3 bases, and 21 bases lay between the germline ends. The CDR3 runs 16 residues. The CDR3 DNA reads TGCAGCGTTGATGAGACCAACAGCCGAAGAAGCTACGAGCAGTACTTC. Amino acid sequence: CSVDETNSRRSYEQYF.

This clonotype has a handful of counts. CDR3 amino acids: CASRGDRGIQETQYF. The CDR3 bases are TGTGCCAGCAGGGGTGACAGGGGAATCCAAGAGACCCAGTACTTC. The chain combines TRBV7-2 with TRBJ2-5; TRBD1 matches at 8 bases. CDR1 is SGHTA and CDR2 is FQGNSA in the germline V gene. The CDR3 spans 15 residues. The trim removed 6 bases at V and 1 base at J, leaving 7 bases unmatched.

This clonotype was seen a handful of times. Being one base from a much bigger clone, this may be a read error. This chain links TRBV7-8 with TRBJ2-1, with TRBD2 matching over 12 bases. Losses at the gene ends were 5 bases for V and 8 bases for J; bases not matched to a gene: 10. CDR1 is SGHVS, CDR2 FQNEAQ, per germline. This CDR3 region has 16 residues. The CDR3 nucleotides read TGTGCCAGCAGCCTTTCAACACTAGCGGGAGGCTATGAGCAGTTCTTC. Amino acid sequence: CASSLSTLAGGYEQFF. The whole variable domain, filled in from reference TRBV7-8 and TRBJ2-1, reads GAGVSQSPRYKVAKRGQDVALRCDPISGHVSLFWYQQALGQGPEFLTYFQNEAQLDKSGLPSDRFFAERPEGSVSTLKIQRTQQEDSAVYLCASSLSTLAGGYEQFFGPGTRLTVL.

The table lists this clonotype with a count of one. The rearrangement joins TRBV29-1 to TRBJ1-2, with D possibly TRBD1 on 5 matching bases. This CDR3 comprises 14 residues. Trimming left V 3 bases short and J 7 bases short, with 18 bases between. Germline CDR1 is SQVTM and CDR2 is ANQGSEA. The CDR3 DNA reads TGCAGCGTTGACGGGGCGTGGATAGGAGTTGGCTACACCTTC. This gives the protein CSVDGAWIGVGYTF.

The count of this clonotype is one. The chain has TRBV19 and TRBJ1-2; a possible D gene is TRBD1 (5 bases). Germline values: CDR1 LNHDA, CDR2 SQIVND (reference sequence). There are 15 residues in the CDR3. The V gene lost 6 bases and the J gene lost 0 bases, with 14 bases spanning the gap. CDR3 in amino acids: CASSRLGETNYGYTF. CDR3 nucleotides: TGTGCCAGTAGCCGACTGGGGGAGACTAACTATGGCTACACCTTC.

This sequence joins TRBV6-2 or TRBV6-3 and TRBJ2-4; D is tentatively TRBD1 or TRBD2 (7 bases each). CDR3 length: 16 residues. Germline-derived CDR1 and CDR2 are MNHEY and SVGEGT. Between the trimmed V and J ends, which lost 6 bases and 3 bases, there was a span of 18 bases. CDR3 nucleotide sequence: TGTGCCAGCAGGTTCGACAGGGAGGGAGGCAAAAACATTCAGTACTTC. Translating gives CASRFDREGGKNIQYF.

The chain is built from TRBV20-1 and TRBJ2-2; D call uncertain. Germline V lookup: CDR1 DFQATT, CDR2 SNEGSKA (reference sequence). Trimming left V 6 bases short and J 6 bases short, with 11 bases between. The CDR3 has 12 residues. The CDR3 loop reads CSAQSSSGELFF. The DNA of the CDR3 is TGCAGTGCCCAGAGTTCCTCCGGGGAGCTGTTTTTT.

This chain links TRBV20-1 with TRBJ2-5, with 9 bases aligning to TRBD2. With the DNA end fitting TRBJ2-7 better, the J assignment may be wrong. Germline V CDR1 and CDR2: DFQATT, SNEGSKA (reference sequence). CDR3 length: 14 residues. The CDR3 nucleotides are TGCAGTGCTAGAGATAGCCTAGCGGGAATCGAGCAGTACTTC. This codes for CSARDSLAGIEQYF.

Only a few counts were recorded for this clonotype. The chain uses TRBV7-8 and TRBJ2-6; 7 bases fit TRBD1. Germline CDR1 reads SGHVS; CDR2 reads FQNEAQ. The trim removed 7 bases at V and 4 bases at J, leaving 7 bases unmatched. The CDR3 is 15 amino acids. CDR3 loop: CASIEGAAGANVLTF. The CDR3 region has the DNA TGTGCCAGCATAGAGGGGGCAGCGGGGGCCAACGTCCTGACTTTC.